A selection of T cell receptor beta chains follows, all from one sample in a study of cytomegalovirus exposure and HLA in healthy donors. Some clones are missing from TCRdb's copy, which holds only in-frame ones; the method was immunoSEQ multiplex PCR. The sample shows 60,000 or so clones, more than 60% of them seen only once. The material sequenced was PBMCs. The receptors shown here come from a woman between 40 and 50 years old in good health and CMV-seropositive. CDR3s include the opening cysteine and the closing phenylalanine or tryptophan. D genes are given only for firm matches. Clone size is given for some rows only: seen once, a few or many times, or a class if the clone is expanded.

J: TRBJ2-7
size: once
V: TRBV30
D: TRBD1
DNA: TGTGCCTGGTGCCCAGGGGGCATCCTTTCTCATTCCTACGAGCAGTACTTC
CDR3: CAWCPGGILSHSYEQYF

J: TRBJ2-7
size: -
V: TRBV7-2
D: -
DNA: TGTGCCAGCAGCTTAAAAGCCTCACCCGAGCAGTACTTC
CDR3: CASSLKASPEQYF

J: TRBJ2-2
size: -
V: TRBV11-2
D: TRBD1
DNA: TGTGCCAGCAGCTTACTGACAGGGAGGAACACCGGGGAGCTGTTTTTT
CDR3: CASSLLTGRNTGELFF

J: TRBJ1-1
size: -
V: TRBV6-5
D: TRBD1
DNA: TGTGCCAGCAGGTCCGGGACAGCTCCCCCAGCTTTCTTT
CDR3: CASRSGTAPPAFF

J: TRBJ2-7
size: -
V: TRBV5-1
D: TRBD1
DNA: TGCGCCAGCAGCTTGCAGGGACAGGGGGGGCGCGAGCAGTACTTC
CDR3: CASSLQGQGGREQYF

J: TRBJ1-3
size: -
V: TRBV6-1
D: -
DNA: TGTGCCAGCAGTCAACAGGTGGGAAACACCATATATTTT
CDR3: CASSQQVGNTIYF

J: TRBJ2-1
size: -
V: TRBV4-1
D: TRBD2
DNA: TGCGCCAGCAGCCGCCGAGCCGGGACTAACGAGCAGTTCTTC
CDR3: CASSRRAGTNEQFF

J: TRBJ1-2
size: -
V: TRBV5-6
D: TRBD1
DNA: TGTGCCAGCAGCTCCTTCGCAGGGGGCACTTATGGCTACACCTTC
CDR3: CASSSFAGGTYGYTF

J: TRBJ2-3
size: once
V: TRBV30
D: -
DNA: TGTGCCTGGAGCCCCGGGATCCGGGATACGCAGTATTTT
CDR3: CAWSPGIRDTQYF

J: TRBJ1-2
size: -
V: TRBV5-5
D: TRBD1
DNA: TGTGCCAGCAGCTCTTCTTCAGTTACAGGGGGCCATGGCTACACCTTC
CDR3: CASSSSSVTGGHGYTF

J: TRBJ2-1
size: -
V: TRBV18
D: TRBD1
DNA: TGTGCCAGCTCACGGGACAGGGGCTCGGACAATGAGCAGTTCTTC
CDR3: CASSRDRGSDNEQFF

J: TRBJ2-7
size: -
V: TRBV7-8
D: TRBD1
DNA: TGTGCCAGCAGCCCAAGAGGGGACAGGGAGGGCCAGTACTTC
CDR3: CASSPRGDREGQYF

J: TRBJ1-5
size: -
V: TRBV6-5
D: TRBD1
DNA: TGTGCCAGCAGTGCGACAGGGACCCCCAATCAGCCCCAGCATTTT
CDR3: CASSATGTPNQPQHF

J: TRBJ2-1
size: few
V: TRBV7-8
D: -
DNA: TGTGCCAGCAGCCGAAGGGACCCCTCGCAGGGGAATGAGCAGTTCTTC
CDR3: CASSRRDPSQGNEQFF

J: TRBJ2-1
size: -
V: TRBV27
D: -
DNA: TGTGCCAGCAGTTTAAAGGATGGGGGCTGGGATGAGCAGTTCTTC
CDR3: CASSLKDGGWDEQFF

J: TRBJ1-2
size: -
V: TRBV19
D: TRBD1
DNA: TGTGCCAGTAGTATGCAGACAGGGGCGTATGGCTACACCTTC
CDR3: CASSMQTGAYGYTF

J: TRBJ1-2
size: -
V: TRBV18
D: TRBD1
DNA: TGTGCCAACTCACCTAGACAGGGGGAAGGCTACACCTTC
CDR3: CANSPRQGEGYTF

J: TRBJ1-2
size: once
V: TRBV4-2
D: TRBD1
DNA: TGTGCCAGCAGCCAAGACGGGACAGACCTATATGGCTACACCTTC
CDR3: CASSQDGTDLYGYTF

J: TRBJ2-5
size: -
V: TRBV27
D: TRBD2
DNA: TGTGCCACCAGACAGGGACTAGCGGTCCGAGAGACCCAGTACTTC
CDR3: CATRQGLAVRETQYF

J: TRBJ2-3
size: -
V: TRBV12-5
D: -
DNA: TGTGCTAGTGGTTCAGTGTCCTCAGATACGCAGTATTTT
CDR3: CASGSVSSDTQYF

J: TRBJ2-3
size: few
V: TRBV6-4
D: -
DNA: TGTGCCAGCAGTGACGGGCCTCAAGGAGGAGATACGCAGTATTTT
CDR3: CASSDGPQGGDTQYF

J: TRBJ1-1
size: -
V: TRBV5-1
D: -
DNA: TGCGCCAGCAGCTCGGCGGGGGGAGCGACTGAAGCTTTCTTT
CDR3: CASSSAGGATEAFF

J: TRBJ2-7
size: -
V: TRBV10-3
D: TRBD1
DNA: TGTGCCATTGCGCCGGGACAGGGAATAACCTACGAGCAGTACTTC
CDR3: CAIAPGQGITYEQYF

J: TRBJ2-1
size: few
V: TRBV2
D: -
DNA: TGTGCCAGCAGTGAGCTAGGATCGAATGAGCAGTTCTTC
CDR3: CASSELGSNEQFF

J: TRBJ2-3
size: -
V: TRBV7-6
D: -
DNA: TGTGCCAGCAGCTTGTTGTCAGGCAGCTCAGATACGCAGTATTTT
CDR3: CASSLLSGSSDTQYF

J: TRBJ2-4
size: -
V: TRBV5-1
D: -
DNA: TGCGCCAGCAGGGTGGGGGGTAACGGGAGCTCCAAAAACATTCAGTACTTC
CDR3: CASRVGGNGSSKNIQYF

J: TRBJ2-1
size: -
V: TRBV27
D: TRBD1
DNA: TGTGCCAGTTCCCCGCAGGGGGCCTTGAGGGGTGAGCAGTTCTTC
CDR3: CASSPQGALRGEQFF

J: TRBJ1-5
size: few
V: TRBV6-1
D: -
DNA: TGTGCCAGCAGTGAAGTTGCGGCGGAGAATCAGCCCCAGCATTTT
CDR3: CASSEVAAENQPQHF

J: TRBJ1-4
size: few
V: TRBV7-6
D: -
DNA: TGTGCCAGCAGCCCTGATCCTACTACGGCTGAAAAACTGTTTTTT
CDR3: CASSPDPTTAEKLFF

J: TRBJ1-1
size: few
V: TRBV7-2
D: TRBD1
DNA: TGTGCCAGCAGCGGACAGGGCGAGAACACTGAAGCTTTCTTT
CDR3: CASSGQGENTEAFF

J: TRBJ2-7
size: -
V: TRBV5-1
D: -
DNA: TGCGCCAGCAGCTTGGGCCCTGGAGGGTACTCCTACGAGCAGTACTTC
CDR3: CASSLGPGGYSYEQYF

J: TRBJ2-1
size: -
V: TRBV6-5
D: TRBD2
DNA: TGTGCCAGCACCTTAGCGGGGGGGCAGGATGAGCAGTTCTTC
CDR3: CASTLAGGQDEQFF

J: TRBJ2-7
size: -
V: TRBV19
D: TRBD1
DNA: TGTGCCAGTAGCCCGGCCGGGACAGGGATCTACGAGCAGTACTTC
CDR3: CASSPAGTGIYEQYF

J: TRBJ2-3
size: -
V: TRBV19
D: -
DNA: TGTGCCGCCCGCCGAACGGGGGGCACAGATACGCAGTATTTT
CDR3: CAARRTGGTDTQYF

J: TRBJ2-7
size: -
V: TRBV7-8
D: -
DNA: TGTGCCAGCAGCTTAGCCCCTGCGGGGCCCGCCGCCAACGAGCAGTACTTC
CDR3: CASSLAPAGPAANEQYF

J: TRBJ2-3
size: once
V: TRBV11-2
D: -
DNA: TGTGCCAGCAGCTCCGAACTAGCAACCCCTAGCACAGATACGCAGTATTTT
CDR3: CASSSELATPSTDTQYF

J: TRBJ1-2
size: -
V: TRBV5-1
D: -
DNA: TGCGCCAGCAGCTTGGGACAGGCATCCTATGGCCACACCTTC
CDR3: CASSLGQASYGHTF

J: TRBJ1-2
size: few
V: TRBV15
D: -
DNA: TGTGCCACCAGCCCGTGGGGGGGATCGCAGGGCAACCATGGCTACACCTTC
CDR3: CATSPWGGSQGNHGYTF

J: TRBJ1-1
size: -
V: TRBV19
D: -
DNA: TGTGCCAGTAGTTTCGCCGGAGCGTTTGAAGCTTTCTTT
CDR3: CASSFAGAFEAFF

J: TRBJ1-1
size: few
V: TRBV10-2
D: -
DNA: TGCGCCAGCACCATCTCGACAGGACCTGACACTGAAGCTTTCTTT
CDR3: CASTISTGPDTEAFF

J: TRBJ2-7
size: -
V: TRBV10-3
D: TRBD1
DNA: TGTGCCATCAGTGAGTCGAGGGGGCAGGAGCAGTACTTC
CDR3: CAISESRGQEQYF

J: TRBJ2-1
size: -
V: TRBV7-8
D: TRBD1
DNA: TGTGCCAGCAGCCGTACAGGGGTCAGTGAGCAGTTCTTC
CDR3: CASSRTGVSEQFF

J: TRBJ1-3
size: -
V: TRBV7-9
D: TRBD1
DNA: TGTTCCAGCAGCCCGGGGACAGCAGGAAACACCATATATTTT
CDR3: CSSSPGTAGNTIYF

J: TRBJ2-1
size: -
V: TRBV2
D: TRBD2
DNA: TGTGCCAGCAGGAGAGGCGGGGGGGCTTACAATGAGCAGTTCTTC
CDR3: CASRRGGGAYNEQFF

J: TRBJ2-1
size: -
V: TRBV11-3
D: -
DNA: TGTGCCAGCAGCTTAGGGGACACCCGATACAATGAGCAGTTCTTC
CDR3: CASSLGDTRYNEQFF

J: TRBJ2-3
size: -
V: TRBV7-2
D: TRBD1
DNA: TGTGCCAGCACCCTACCGGGACAGGGTTCAGATACGCAGTATTTT
CDR3: CASTLPGQGSDTQYF

J: TRBJ2-1
size: -
V: TRBV23-1
D: TRBD1
DNA: TGCGCCAGCAGTCTTCGGGACAGGGGGTATGAGCAGTTCTTC
CDR3: CASSLRDRGYEQFF

J: TRBJ2-7
size: few
V: TRBV2
D: -
DNA: TGTGCCAGCACCGAGGCTAGGGGGACCGTCTACGAGCAGTACTTC
CDR3: CASTEARGTVYEQYF

J: TRBJ2-1
size: -
V: TRBV5-5
D: TRBD2
DNA: TGTGCCAGCAGCTCACAGCTAGCGGGCCCGATCAATGAGCAGTTCTTC
CDR3: CASSSQLAGPINEQFF

J: TRBJ1-2
size: -
V: TRBV19
D: -
DNA: TGTGCCAGTAGTGCGGGCAGGGGACCCTATGGCTACACCTTC
CDR3: CASSAGRGPYGYTF

J: TRBJ2-3
size: -
V: TRBV5-1
D: -
DNA: TGCGCCAGCAGCTTGGATAGCGGTTCTGATACGCAGTATTTT
CDR3: CASSLDSGSDTQYF

J: TRBJ1-2
size: -
V: TRBV5-6
D: -
DNA: TGTGCCAGCGGCGGAGAGGGTTTCGGCTATGGCTACACCTTC
CDR3: CASGGEGFGYGYTF

J: TRBJ2-3
size: few
V: TRBV7-9
D: TRBD1
DNA: TGTGCCAGCAGCCGAAGCGCGGGACAGGGCACAGATACGCAGTATTTT
CDR3: CASSRSAGQGTDTQYF

J: TRBJ2-7
size: -
V: TRBV19
D: -
DNA: TGTGCCAGTATGGGGCCCTCCTACGAGCAGTACTTC
CDR3: CASMGPSYEQYF

J: TRBJ2-3
size: -
V: TRBV10-3
D: -
DNA: TGTGCCTCAAGACTAGAGTCGAAAGATACGCAGTATTTT
CDR3: CASRLESKDTQYF

J: TRBJ1-2
size: -
V: TRBV29-1
D: -
DNA: TGCAGCGTTGAAGATCGGGGGGTTACAGCGGATGGCTACACCTTC
CDR3: CSVEDRGVTADGYTF